This is a list of T cell receptor beta chains from one sample in a study of T cell changes during pregnancy in multiple sclerosis. Method: immunoSEQ multiplex PCR; TCRdb's copy keeps in-frame clones and lacks some. The profile shows approximately 42,000 clones, approximately 80% of them singletons. This sample comprised CD4+ T cells from peripheral blood mononuclear cells, obtained before pregnancy. The receptors come from a female donor with multiple sclerosis, enrolled in a pregnancy study. Each CDR3 is given without its conserved first and last residue. Each record gives: J gene, V gene, CDR3 protein.

j_gene: TRBJ2-5; v_gene: TRBV9; CDR3aa: ASSVGSKRTDFLQETQY
j_gene: TRBJ2-7; v_gene: TRBV28; CDR3aa: ASSRGQPYEQY
j_gene: TRBJ1-1; v_gene: TRBV7-2; CDR3aa: ASSQGQVFNTEAF
j_gene: TRBJ2-7; v_gene: TRBV28; CDR3aa: ASSTTGESSYEQY
j_gene: TRBJ1-6; v_gene: TRBV18; CDR3aa: ASSRDRGSTSSYNSPLH
j_gene: TRBJ1-5; v_gene: TRBV29-1; CDR3aa: SGGQGAGQPQH
j_gene: TRBJ1-1; v_gene: TRBV19; CDR3aa: ASRTGDGWYTEAF
j_gene: TRBJ2-7; v_gene: TRBV6-1; CDR3aa: ASSETAQRDSYEQY
j_gene: TRBJ1-3; v_gene: TRBV5-1; CDR3aa: ASSLDQSGNTIY
j_gene: TRBJ2-5; v_gene: TRBV30; CDR3aa: AWKIPGVKTQY
j_gene: TRBJ1-5; v_gene: TRBV7-9; CDR3aa: ASSLGQGESSNQPQH
j_gene: TRBJ1-6; v_gene: TRBV9; CDR3aa: ASSVRTVNSPLH
j_gene: TRBJ2-1; v_gene: TRBV5-1; CDR3aa: ASSLPVNNEQF
j_gene: TRBJ2-3; v_gene: TRBV28; CDR3aa: ASSSAGISTDTQY
j_gene: TRBJ1-1; v_gene: TRBV5-6; CDR3aa: ASSLATTEAF
j_gene: TRBJ1-2; v_gene: TRBV10-3; CDR3aa: AISEGAGGYT
j_gene: TRBJ2-7; v_gene: TRBV7-6; CDR3aa: ASSLPGQSYEQY
j_gene: TRBJ2-5; v_gene: TRBV19; CDR3aa: ASSQGPEETQY
j_gene: TRBJ2-7; v_gene: TRBV4-1; CDR3aa: ASSQATGTNNPYEQY
j_gene: TRBJ2-2; v_gene: TRBV10-3; CDR3aa: AISERLAGGPLGELF
j_gene: TRBJ2-1; v_gene: TRBV4-2; CDR3aa: ASKRVGSGNEQF
j_gene: TRBJ1-2; v_gene: TRBV7-2; CDR3aa: ASSFRQTNYGYT
j_gene: TRBJ1-1; v_gene: TRBV4-1; CDR3aa: ASSQGDSIMNTEAF
j_gene: TRBJ1-2; v_gene: TRBV30; CDR3aa: AWRRPGGNPFYGYT
j_gene: TRBJ2-1; v_gene: TRBV5-4; CDR3aa: ASSSAGGPDNEQF
j_gene: TRBJ2-7; v_gene: TRBV7-2; CDR3aa: ASTPGTGFNEQY
j_gene: TRBJ2-2; v_gene: TRBV7-2; CDR3aa: ASSLGSTWAGELF
j_gene: TRBJ1-2; v_gene: TRBV27; CDR3aa: ASSQSSWGGYT
j_gene: TRBJ2-5; v_gene: TRBV2; CDR3aa: ASKPGEGETQY
j_gene: TRBJ2-5; v_gene: TRBV7-2; CDR3aa: ASDGAPLVQETQY
j_gene: TRBJ1-2; v_gene: TRBV18; CDR3aa: ASSPYTGIHGYT
j_gene: TRBJ2-1; v_gene: TRBV10-2; CDR3aa: ASSEGVTSGRVPSNEQF
j_gene: TRBJ1-3; v_gene: TRBV29-1; CDR3aa: SADRDSGNTIY
j_gene: TRBJ2-1; v_gene: TRBV6-5; CDR3aa: ASSYNRGDEQF
j_gene: TRBJ1-6; v_gene: TRBV7-2; CDR3aa: ASSPRGRISSYNSPLH
j_gene: TRBJ2-1; v_gene: TRBV18; CDR3aa: ASSPEGGGEQF
j_gene: TRBJ1-6; v_gene: TRBV21-1; CDR3aa: ASSTGQWLGQGLSRGHNSPLH
j_gene: TRBJ1-1; v_gene: TRBV5-1; CDR3aa: ASRVTGENTEAF
j_gene: TRBJ2-1; v_gene: TRBV5-1; CDR3aa: ASSLSGTRSYNEQF